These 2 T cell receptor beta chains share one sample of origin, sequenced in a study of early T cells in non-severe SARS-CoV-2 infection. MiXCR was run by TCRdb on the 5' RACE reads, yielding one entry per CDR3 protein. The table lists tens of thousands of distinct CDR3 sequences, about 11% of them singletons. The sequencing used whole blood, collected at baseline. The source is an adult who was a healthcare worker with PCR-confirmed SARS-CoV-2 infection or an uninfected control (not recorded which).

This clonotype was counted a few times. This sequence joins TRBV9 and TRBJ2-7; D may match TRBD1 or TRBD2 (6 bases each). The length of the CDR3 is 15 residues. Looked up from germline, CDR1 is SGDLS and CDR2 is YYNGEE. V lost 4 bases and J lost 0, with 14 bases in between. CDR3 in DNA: TGTGCCAGCAGCCCTAGTGGGGGGCTCTCCTACGAGCAGTACTTC. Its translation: CASSPSGGLSYEQYF. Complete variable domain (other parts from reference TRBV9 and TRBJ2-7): DSGVTQTPKHLITATGQRVTLRCSPRSGDLSVYWYQQSLDQGLQFLIQYYNGEERAKGNILERFSAQQFPDLHSELNLSSLELGDSALYFCASSPSGGLSYEQYFGPGTRLTVT.

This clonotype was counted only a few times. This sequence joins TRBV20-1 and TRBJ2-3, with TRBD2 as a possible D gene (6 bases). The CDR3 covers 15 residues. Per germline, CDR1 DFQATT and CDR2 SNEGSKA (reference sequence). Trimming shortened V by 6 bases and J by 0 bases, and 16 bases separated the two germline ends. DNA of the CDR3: TGCAGTGCGCCTACCGGGGGACCTAGCACAGATACGCAGTATTTT. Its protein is CSAPTGGPSTDTQYF.